The 22 T cell receptor beta chains reported below all come from one sample, sequenced in a study of T cell responses to AZD1222 COVID-19 vaccine. The repertoire was sequenced with immunoSEQ multiplex PCR; TCRdb's copy has only in-frame clones and lacks some. The data hold roughly 140,000 clones, with about nine tenths observed a single time. Sequenced here: peripheral blood, sampled on day 0 of MenACWY control vaccination. The source of these receptors is an adult in good health.

The rearrangement uses TRBV2 and TRBJ2-3, with TRBD2 matching over 8 bases. The CDR3 runs to 14 residues. Germline V gene lookup returns CDR1 SNHLY and CDR2 FYNNEI. With V trimmed by 6 bases and J by 0 bases, 2 bases remained unmatched. Written as DNA, the CDR3 is TGTGCCAGCAGCCGGACTAGCAGCACAGATACGCAGTATTTT. Amino acid sequence: CASSRTSSTDTQYF.

The V gene is TRBV4-3, the J gene TRBJ1-1; D gene unclear. V was pared by 1 base and J by 4 bases, with 7 bases between. There are 13 residues in the CDR3. CDR1 is LGHNA, CDR2 YSLEER, per germline. The CDR3 bases are TGCGCCAGCAGCCAAGTGGCGAGCACTGAAGCTTTCTTT. This codes for CASSQVASTEAFF.

The chain combines TRBV29-1 with TRBJ2-5; possible D gene TRBD2, 6 bases. This CDR3 region has 13 residues. The germline V gene has CDR1 SQVTM and CDR2 ANQGSEA. Trimming took off 4 bases at V and 7 bases at J, with 16 bases between the two ends. The CDR3 loop reads CSVVGGSGRTQYF. The DNA of the CDR3 is TGCAGCGTTGTGGGGGGATCAGGGCGGACCCAGTACTTC.

In DNA form, the CDR3 reads TGTGCCAGCAGCTTAAGAGGGGGTGTGCAGTACTTC. Amino acids: CASSLRGGVQYF. The chain employs TRBV7-3 and TRBJ2-7; D might be TRBD1 (6 bases). CDR3 size: 12 residues. Germline assignment: CDR1 SGHTA and CDR2 FQGTGA. V dropped 1 base and J dropped 9 bases, with 10 bases sitting between them. Looking up the rest from reference TRBV7-3 and TRBJ2-7 gives the full variable domain: GAGVSQTPSNKVTEKGKYVELRCDPISGHTALYWYRQSLGQGPEFLIYFQGTGAADDSGLPNDRFFAVRPEGSVSTLKIQRTERGDSAVYLCASSLRGGVQYFGPGTRLTVT.

This clone was found once. The chain links TRBV6-1 to TRBJ1-5; no firm D call. The ends were cut back, 5 bases at V and 3 bases at J, with 8 bases in the middle. CDR3 length: 13 amino acids. Germline assignment: CDR1 MNHNS and CDR2 SASEGT. CDR3 sequence: CASSPLSNQPQHF. The CDR3 DNA sequence: TGTGCCAGCAGTCCCCTTTCCAATCAGCCCCAGCATTTT.

V gene TRBV24-1 combines with J gene TRBJ1-3; the D is unclear. Trimming removed 0 bases at V and 0 bases at J, with 8 bases between. The CDR3 is made up of 16 amino acids. Germline V gives CDR1 KGHDR, CDR2 SFDVKD. This CDR3 is CATSDLDWCSGNTIYF. The CDR3 DNA reads as TGTGCCACCAGTGATTTGGACTGGTGCTCTGGAAACACCATATATTTT.

This clone came up once. The rearrangement uses TRBV12-3 or TRBV12-4 and TRBJ1-2; no firm D call. CDR3 length: 13 residues. Trimming cost V 6 bases and J 4 bases, with 12 bases left between them. The CDR3 DNA follows: TGTGCCAGCAGCCCGGACGGAGGCTATGGCTACACCTTC. Residues: CASSPDGGYGYTF.

The chain carries TRBV28 and TRBJ2-1, with D unclear. The CDR3 extends over 12 amino acids. In germline, CDR1 is MDHEN, CDR2 SYDVKM. V dropped 2 bases and J dropped 12 bases, with 11 bases sitting between them. The CDR3 bases are TGTGCCAGCAGTTTAAATATGAAGTGGCAGTTCTTC. Translating it yields CASSLNMKWQFF.

The chain employs TRBV21-1 and TRBJ2-2; the table's D call, TRBD2, has no DNA check behind it. TRBV21-1 counts as a pseudogene. CDR3 length: 20 residues. The CDR3 region has the DNA TGTGCCAGCAGCGCGGGACTAGCGGGGGGCTCGCTTTTATATTTCGGGGAGCTGTTTTTT. It yields the protein CASSAGLAGGSLLYFGELFF.

The rearrangement uses TRBV11-3 and TRBJ2-5; 8 bases are shared with TRBD2. Germline assignment: CDR1 SGHNT and CDR2 YENEEA. The CDR3 has 12 residues. Trimming removed 8 bases from V and 2 bases from J; junction bases left unmatched: 1. CDR3 DNA sequence: TGTGCCAGCGGGACTAGGCAAGAGACCCAGTACTTC. Protein sequence: CASGTRQETQYF.

This chain links TRBV29-1 with TRBJ1-1; D is unresolved. Germline lookup yields CDR1 SQVTM and CDR2 ANQGSEA. The CDR3 extends over 13 amino acids. Trimming shortened V by 7 bases and J by 4 bases, and 16 bases separated the two germline ends. The CDR3 region is CSAVRSVATEAFF. In nucleotides, the CDR3 is TGCAGCGCCGTAAGGTCGGTTGCCACTGAAGCTTTCTTT.

Remarks on this clone: A much larger clone differs by one base, so this may be a read error. This sample also contains other DNA sequences that code for the same CDR3. This chain uses TRBV19 with TRBJ1-5; D not certain. This CDR3 comprises 13 residues. V lost 4 bases and J lost 1, with 5 bases in between. CDR1 and CDR2 (germline): LNHDA, SQIVND (reference sequence). As DNA, the CDR3 is TGTGCCAGTAGTAGTTGGAGCAATCAGCCCCAGCATTTT. Translation gives CASSSWSNQPQHF.

The rearrangement joins TRBV4-3 to TRBJ1-5; the D is unclear. Trimming shortened V by 0 bases and J by 4 bases, and 13 bases separated the two germline ends. The CDR3 totals 16 residues. Per germline, CDR1 LGHNA and CDR2 YSLEER. Here the CDR3 reads CASSQDLRQPNQPQHF. The CDR3 region has the DNA TGCGCCAGCAGCCAAGATCTCCGGCAACCTAATCAGCCCCAGCATTTT.

The J gene is TRBJ2-7, the V gene TRBV6-6; D possibly matches TRBD1 or TRBD2 (5 bases each). Trimming stripped 7 bases from V and 6 bases from J, with 13 bases between. Germline V gene lookup returns CDR1 MNHNY and CDR2 SVGAGI (reference sequence). The CDR3 covers 12 residues. The CDR3 protein is CASTLSRGEQYF. For the CDR3, the DNA is TGTGCCAGCACTCTCTCGAGGGGCGAGCAGTACTTC.

The genes are TRBV29-1 and TRBJ1-1; 7 nucleotides align to TRBD1. This CDR3 contains 13 residues. The germline CDR1 and CDR2 sequences are SQVTM and ANQGSEA. V lost 1 base and J lost 4; bases outside the gene matches: 3. The CDR3 DNA follows: TGCAGCGTTGAAGTTCAGGGGGGCACTGAAGCTTTCTTT. It codes for CSVEVQGGTEAFF.

The V gene is TRBV7-2, the J gene TRBJ1-2; D not resolved. Trimming removed 1 base at V and 1 base at J, with 10 bases between. CDR1 is SGHTA and CDR2 is FQGNSA in the germline V gene. The CDR3 is made up of 15 amino acids. The CDR3 nucleotides are TGTGCCAGCAGCTTAGGTCGCATTCTTAACTATGGCTACACCTTC. The encoded protein is CASSLGRILNYGYTF.

The rearrangement joins TRBV6-2 or TRBV6-3 to TRBJ2-2; D is tentatively TRBD1 or TRBD2 (5 bases each). Per the germline V gene, CDR1 is MNHEY and CDR2 is SVGEGT. Trimming took 2 bases from V and 4 from J, leaving 14 bases between them. CDR3 length: 16 amino acids. The CDR3 DNA sequence: TGTGCCAGCAGTTACGCCGGGACGTTGGGCACCGGGGAGCTGTTTTTT. It codes for CASSYAGTLGTGELFF.

This rearrangement joins TRBV9 to TRBJ1-2; no definite D call. Germline-derived CDR1 and CDR2 are SGDLS and YYNGEE. Trimming removed 2 bases at V and 2 bases at J, with 7 bases between. This CDR3 comprises 13 residues. CDR3 in DNA: TGTGCCAGCAGCGTCGACGGGAACTATGGCTACACCTTC. This encodes CASSVDGNYGYTF.

This sequence joins TRBV19 and TRBJ2-1; TRBD2 might be the D (5 bases). The V and J ends lost 3 bases and 2 bases respectively, with 11 bases between them. Looked up from germline, CDR1 is LNHDA and CDR2 is SQIVND (reference sequence). This CDR3 is built from 15 residues. CDR3 amino acids: CASSIRGGPYNEQFF. DNA for the CDR3: TGTGCCAGTAGTATCCGTGGCGGGCCCTACAATGAGCAGTTCTTC. Full variable domain (missing parts from reference TRBV19 and TRBJ2-1): DGGITQSPKYLFRKEGQNVTLSCEQNLNHDAMYWYRQDPGQGLRLIYYSQIVNDFQKGDIAEGYSVSREKKESFPLTVTSAQKNPTAFYLCASSIRGGPYNEQFFGPGTRLTVL.

This rearrangement joins TRBV7-2 to TRBJ1-5; possible D gene TRBD1, 5 bases. The V end lost 5 bases, the J end lost 7 bases, and 15 bases lay between the germline ends. The CDR3 spans 14 residues. Looked up from germline, CDR1 is SGHTA and CDR2 is FQGNSA. In DNA, the CDR3 is TGTGCCAGCAGCCGCCCCGGGGGAGGCCAGCCCCAGCATTTT. This gives the protein CASSRPGGGQPQHF. The variable domain in full, with the rest retrieved from reference TRBV7-2 and TRBJ1-5, is GAGVSQSPSNKVTEKGKDVELRCDPISGHTALYWYRQSLGQGLEFLIYFQGNSAPDKSGLPSDRFSAERTGGSVSTLTIQRTQQEDSAVYLCASSRPGGGQPQHFGDGTRLSIL.

This rearrangement joins TRBV27 to TRBJ1-1; perhaps TRBD1 as D (6 bases). This CDR3 region has 13 residues. The germline V gene encodes CDR1 MNHEY and CDR2 SMNVEV (reference sequence). The germline V and J ends were trimmed by 5 bases and 4 bases, with 11 bases remaining between them. The CDR3 reads CASSLLGATEAFF. CDR3 in DNA: TGTGCCAGCAGTCTACTGGGGGCCACTGAAGCTTTCTTT.

The chain combines TRBV11-1 with TRBJ1-3; TRBD1 aligns across 7 bases. The CDR3 runs to 15 residues. After removal of 5 bases from V and 2 bases from J, the junction contained 6 bases not matched to a gene. Germline CDR1 reads SGHAT; CDR2 reads FQDESV (reference sequence). This chain's CDR3 is CASSGTGDPGNTIYF. As DNA, the CDR3 is TGTGCCAGCAGCGGTACAGGGGACCCTGGAAACACCATATATTTT.